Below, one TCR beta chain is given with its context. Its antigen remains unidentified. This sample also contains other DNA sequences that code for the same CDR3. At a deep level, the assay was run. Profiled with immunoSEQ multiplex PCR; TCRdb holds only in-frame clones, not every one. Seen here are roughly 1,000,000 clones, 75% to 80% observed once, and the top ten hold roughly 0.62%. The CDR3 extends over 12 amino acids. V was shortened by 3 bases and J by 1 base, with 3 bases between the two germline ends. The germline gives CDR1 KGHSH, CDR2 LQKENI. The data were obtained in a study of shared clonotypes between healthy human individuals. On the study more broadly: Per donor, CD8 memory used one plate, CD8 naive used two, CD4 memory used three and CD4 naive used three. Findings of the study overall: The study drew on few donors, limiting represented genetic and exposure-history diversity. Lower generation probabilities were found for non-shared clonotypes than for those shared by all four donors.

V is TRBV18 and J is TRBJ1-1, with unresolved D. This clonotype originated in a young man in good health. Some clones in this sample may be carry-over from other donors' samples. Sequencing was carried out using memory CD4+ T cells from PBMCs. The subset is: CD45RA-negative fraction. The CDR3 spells CASSPQNTEAFF. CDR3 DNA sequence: TGTGCCAGCTCACCTCAGAACACTGAAGCTTTCTTT.